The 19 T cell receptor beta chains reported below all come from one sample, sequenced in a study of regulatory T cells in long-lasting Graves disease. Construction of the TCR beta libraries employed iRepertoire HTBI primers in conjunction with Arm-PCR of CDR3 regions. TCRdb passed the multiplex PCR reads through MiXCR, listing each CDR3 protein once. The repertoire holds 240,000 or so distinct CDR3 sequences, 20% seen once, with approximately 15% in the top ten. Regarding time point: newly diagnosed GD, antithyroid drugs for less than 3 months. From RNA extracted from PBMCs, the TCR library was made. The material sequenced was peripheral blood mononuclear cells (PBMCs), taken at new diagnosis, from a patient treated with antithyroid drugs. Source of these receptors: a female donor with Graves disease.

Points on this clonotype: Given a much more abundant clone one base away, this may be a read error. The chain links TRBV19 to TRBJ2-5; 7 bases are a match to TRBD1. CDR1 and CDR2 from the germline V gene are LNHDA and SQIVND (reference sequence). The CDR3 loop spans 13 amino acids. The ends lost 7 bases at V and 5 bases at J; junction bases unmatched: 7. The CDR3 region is CASNTGDGETQYF. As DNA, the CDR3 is TGTGCCAGTAATACAGGGGACGGTGAGACCCAGTACTTC. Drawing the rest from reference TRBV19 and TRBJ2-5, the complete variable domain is DGGITQSPKYLFRKEGQNVTLSCEQNLNHDAMYWYRQDPGQGLRLIYYSQIVNDFQKGDIAEGYSVSREKKESFPLTVTSAQKNPTAFYLCASNTGDGETQYFGPGTRLLVL.

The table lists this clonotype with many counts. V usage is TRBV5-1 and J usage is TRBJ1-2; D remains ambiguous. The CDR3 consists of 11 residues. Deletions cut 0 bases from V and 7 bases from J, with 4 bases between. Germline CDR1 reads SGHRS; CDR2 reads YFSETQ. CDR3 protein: CASSLDGGYTF. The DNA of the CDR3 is TGCGCCAGCAGCTTGGATGGTGGCTACACCTTC.

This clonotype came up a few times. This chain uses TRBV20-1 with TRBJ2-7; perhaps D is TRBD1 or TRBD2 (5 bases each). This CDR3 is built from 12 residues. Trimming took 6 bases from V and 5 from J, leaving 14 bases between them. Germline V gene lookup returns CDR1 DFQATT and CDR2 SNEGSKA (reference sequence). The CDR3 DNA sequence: TGCAGTGCAAACGGACGGGGCCACGAGCAGTACTTC. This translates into CSANGRGHEQYF.

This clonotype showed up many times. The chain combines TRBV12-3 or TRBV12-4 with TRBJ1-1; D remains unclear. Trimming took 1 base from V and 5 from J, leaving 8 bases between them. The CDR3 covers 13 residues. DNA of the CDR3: TGTGCCAGCAGTTTAGTAGTATTAACTGAAGCTTTCTTT. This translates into CASSLVVLTEAFF.

CDR3 in DNA: TGTGCCAGTAGTCAGGGGGCCTGGAACACCGGGGAGCTGTTTTTT. Translating gives CASSQGAWNTGELFF. V and J are TRBV19 and TRBJ2-2; 8 bases fit TRBD1. The junction had 3 bases not matched to a gene; V was cut back by 5 bases and J by 1 base. This CDR3 is 15 amino acids long. Germline V lookup: CDR1 LNHDA, CDR2 SQIVND (reference sequence).

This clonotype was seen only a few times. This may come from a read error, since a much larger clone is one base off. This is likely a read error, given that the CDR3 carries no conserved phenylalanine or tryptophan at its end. CDR3 amino acids: CATSDPPGLAGGETQYL. The CDR3 DNA reads as TGTGCCACCAGTGACCCACCGGGACTAGCGGGAGGAGAGACCCAGTACCTC. This chain connects TRBV24-1 to TRBJ2-5; TRBD2 matches at 15 bases. CDR1 is KGHDR, CDR2 SFDVKD, per germline. Trimming removed 4 bases from V and 4 bases from J; junction bases left unmatched: 6. The length of the CDR3 is 17 residues.

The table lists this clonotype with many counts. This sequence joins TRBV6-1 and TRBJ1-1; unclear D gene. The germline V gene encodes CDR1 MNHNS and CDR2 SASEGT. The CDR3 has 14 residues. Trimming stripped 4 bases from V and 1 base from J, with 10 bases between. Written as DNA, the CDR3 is TGTGCCAGCAGTGCCACGACGGGGAACACTGAAGCTTTCTTT. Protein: CASSATTGNTEAFF.

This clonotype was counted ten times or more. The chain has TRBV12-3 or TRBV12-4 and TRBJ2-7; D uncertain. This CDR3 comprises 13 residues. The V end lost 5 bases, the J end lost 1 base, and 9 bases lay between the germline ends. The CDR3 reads CASSPRTSYEQYF. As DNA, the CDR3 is TGTGCCAGCAGTCCTCGGACGTCCTACGAGCAGTACTTC.

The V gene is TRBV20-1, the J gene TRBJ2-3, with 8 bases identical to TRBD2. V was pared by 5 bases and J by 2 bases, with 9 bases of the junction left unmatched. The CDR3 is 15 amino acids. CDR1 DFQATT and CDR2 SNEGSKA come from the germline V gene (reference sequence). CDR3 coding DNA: TGCAGTGCTCCGGGGGGGGGCCGACTCACAGATACGCAGTATTTT. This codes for CSAPGGGRLTDTQYF.

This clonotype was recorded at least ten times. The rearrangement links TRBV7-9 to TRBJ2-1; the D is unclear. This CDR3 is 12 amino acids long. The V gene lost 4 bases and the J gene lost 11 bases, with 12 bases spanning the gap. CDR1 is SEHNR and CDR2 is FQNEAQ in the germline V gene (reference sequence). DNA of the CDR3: TGTGCCAGCAGCTACTCGGACCGGCAGCAGTTCTTC. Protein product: CASSYSDRQQFF.

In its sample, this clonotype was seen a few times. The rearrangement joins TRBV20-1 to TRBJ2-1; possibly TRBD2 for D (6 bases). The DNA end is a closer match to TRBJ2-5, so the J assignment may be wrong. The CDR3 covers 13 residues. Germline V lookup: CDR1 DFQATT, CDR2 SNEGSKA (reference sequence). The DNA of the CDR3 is TGCAGTGCTGCCCTTCGGAGGGTCGAGACCCAGTACTTC. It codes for CSAALRRVETQYF.

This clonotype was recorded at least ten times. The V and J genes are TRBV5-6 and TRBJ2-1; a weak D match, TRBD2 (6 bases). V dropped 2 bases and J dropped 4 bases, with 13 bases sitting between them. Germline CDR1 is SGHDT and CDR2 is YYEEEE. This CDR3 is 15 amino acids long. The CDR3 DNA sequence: TGTGCCAGCAGCTTAACTCCTGGGGGGTACAATGAGCAGTTCTTC. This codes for CASSLTPGGYNEQFF.

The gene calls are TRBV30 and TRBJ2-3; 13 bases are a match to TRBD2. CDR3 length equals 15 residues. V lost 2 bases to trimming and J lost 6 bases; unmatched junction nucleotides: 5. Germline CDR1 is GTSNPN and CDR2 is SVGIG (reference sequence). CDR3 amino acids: CAWSSRTSGSDTQYF. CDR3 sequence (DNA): TGTGCCTGGAGTTCAAGGACTAGCGGGAGTGATACGCAGTATTTT.

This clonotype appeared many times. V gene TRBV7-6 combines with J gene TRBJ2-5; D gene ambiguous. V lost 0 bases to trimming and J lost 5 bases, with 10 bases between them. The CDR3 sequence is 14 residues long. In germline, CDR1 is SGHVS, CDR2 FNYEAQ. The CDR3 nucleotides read TGTGCCAGCAGCTTAGCGACCCCTCGGGAGACCCAGTACTTC. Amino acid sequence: CASSLATPRETQYF. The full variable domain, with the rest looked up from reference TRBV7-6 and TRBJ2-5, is GAGVSQSPRYKVTKRGQDVALRCDPISGHVSLYWYRQALGQGPEFLTYFNYEAQQDKSGLPNDRFSAERPEGSISTLTIQRTEQRDSAMYRCASSLATPRETQYFGPGTRLLVL.

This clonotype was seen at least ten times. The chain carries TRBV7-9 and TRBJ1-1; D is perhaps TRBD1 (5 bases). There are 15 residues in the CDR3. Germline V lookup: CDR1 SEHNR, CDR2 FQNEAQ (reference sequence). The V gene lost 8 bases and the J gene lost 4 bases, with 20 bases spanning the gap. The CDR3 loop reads CASVSGTATLTEAFF. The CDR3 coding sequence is TGTGCCAGCGTGTCCGGGACGGCGACGCTCACTGAAGCTTTCTTT.

The CDR3 DNA is TGTGCCAGCAGTTACCGGTGGGGGGCTGATACGCAGTATTTT. Its translation: CASSYRWGADTQYF. The V and J genes are TRBV6-2 or TRBV6-3 and TRBJ2-3; D could derive from TRBD1 or TRBD2 (6 bases each). The CDR3 spans 14 residues. The V and J ends lost 2 bases and 6 bases respectively, with 12 bases between them. Germline CDR1 MNHEY, CDR2 SVGEGT.

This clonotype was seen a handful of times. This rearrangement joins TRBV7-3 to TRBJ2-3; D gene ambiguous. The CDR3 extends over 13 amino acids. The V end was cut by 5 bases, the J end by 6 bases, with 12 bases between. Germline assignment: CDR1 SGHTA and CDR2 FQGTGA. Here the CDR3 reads CASSPPDADTQYF. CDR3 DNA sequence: TGTGCCAGCAGCCCCCCGGACGCGGATACGCAGTATTTT.

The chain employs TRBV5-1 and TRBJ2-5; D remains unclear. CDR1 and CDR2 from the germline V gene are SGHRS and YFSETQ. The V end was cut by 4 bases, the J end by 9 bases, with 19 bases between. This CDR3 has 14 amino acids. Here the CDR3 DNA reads TGCGCCAGCAGCACCGACACCGCCAAGAGATCCCAGTACTTC. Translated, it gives CASSTDTAKRSQYF.

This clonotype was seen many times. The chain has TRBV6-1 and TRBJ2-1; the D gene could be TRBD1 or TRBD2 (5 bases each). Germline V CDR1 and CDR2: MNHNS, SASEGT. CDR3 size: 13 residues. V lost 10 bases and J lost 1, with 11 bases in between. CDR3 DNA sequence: TGTGCCACCGGCAGGGAGTCCTACAATGAGCAGTTCTTC. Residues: CATGRESYNEQFF.